This T cell receptor beta chain was recovered during a study of post-analysis software for immune sequencing data (dated by TCRdb to between 2015 and 2017). Some background on the complete study: Recorded disease courses included relapsing-remitting, secondary progressive and progressive-relapsing multiple sclerosis, with some patients lacking subtype annotation. The patient repertoires were compared against approximately eleven previously published healthy control repertoires obtained from donors aged about 6 to 28 years. A subset of samples was prepared in parallel using single-end sample barcoding, then pooled and co-amplified after Illumina adapter ligation. General study outcomes and caveats: The multiple sclerosis patient group was slightly younger than the control group. Significantly lower normalized Chao1 diversity was found in multiple sclerosis patients than in controls, suggesting substantial peripheral T-cell clonal expansion. Significantly higher frequencies in patients than in controls were found for several TRBV segments, including TRBV5-6, TRBV5-1 and TRBV20-1. Direct clustering with F measure revealed strong co-clustering of samples prepared in the same batch, which led to a batch-effect correction.

A remark on this clonotype: No cognate antigen has been identified for it. No base quality values were provided; no much bigger clone lies one nucleotide off.

To demonstrate the VDJtools post-analysis software, TCR beta repertoires were profiled from the peripheral blood of more than ten young patients with multiple sclerosis. Multiple sclerosis patients were children and adolescents aged roughly 6 to 17 years. Via the germline V gene, CDR1 is MNHEY and CDR2 SVGAGI. From its cysteine to its phenylalanine, the CDR3 spans 16 amino acids. The retained sequence is limited to the CDR3, 48 bases, with the frame set at the first base. V has 2 bases trimmed and J has 3 bases trimmed; junction bases matching no gene number 6. Library generation was performed with PCR. The reads were generated on an Illumina HiSeq 2500. To reduce PCR and sequencing biases, unique molecular identifiers were incorporated into the TCR beta cDNA libraries. Some 500,000 cDNA molecules were obtained per 1 to 10 million input T cells, so each molecule approximated one T cell. The patient libraries were prepared and sequenced using the same protocol as the earlier healthy control dataset. Samples belonging to the same batch were prepared together, multiplexed and sequenced on a shared HiSeq lane. The original pipeline was this. MIGEC handled the raw barcoded reads, throwing out single-read molecular identifier groups before consensus assembly and CDR3 extraction. VDJtools was used for post-analysis of the clonotype tables, and diversity was normalized by down-sampling every dataset to the size of the smallest sample. Repertoire overlap clustering matched CDR3 amino acid but not nucleotide sequences to correct batch-related cross-sample contamination. Using fastp at Q25 and MiXCR, TCRdb reprocessed the public reads and kept productive beta chains. Entries that share a CDR3 protein sequence are merged under the most common genes and DNA. The V and J calls were not made by the authors but by TCRdb's processing. The sample includes 750,000 to 900,000 distinct CDR3 sequences, with 35% to 55% observed a single time. Together, the top ten hold 4.9% of the sample.

The TCR was taken from a girl between 5 and 17 years old with multiple sclerosis. This sequence uses TRBV6-5 and TRBJ2-1; TRBD1 matches 8 bases in the middle. The specimen sequenced was blood. The CDR3 region has the sequence CASSYTGQAFYNEQFF. The DNA sequence is as follows: TGTGCCAGCAGTTACACGGGACAGGCATTCTACAATGAGCAGTTCTTC.